The TCR beta chain under discussion was sequenced for a study of T cells in Graves' hyperthyroidism and ophthalmopathy. Germline V CDR1 and CDR2: LGHNA, YSLEER. J lost 2 bases, V lost 6 bases, and 10 bases had no gene match. There are 16 residues in the CDR3. The TCR beta CDR3 regions underwent amplification using RNA transcripts as the source. HTBI primers were employed in a first-round RT-PCR of the TCR CDR3. MiXCR, run by TCRdb on the multiplex PCR reads, gives a single entry per CDR3 protein. The table shows 550,000 to 700,000 distinct CDR3 sequences, with approximately 15% occurring only once. This clonotype was detected many times.

The chain employs TRBV4-3 and TRBJ2-7; TRBD1 aligns across 10 bases. Sequenced material: blood. This sequence originates from a woman in her forties with Graves' ophthalmopathy. CDR3 in amino acids: CASRLMYGTGAYEQYF. Written as DNA, the CDR3 is TGCGCCAGCAGATTGATGTACGGGACAGGGGCCTACGAGCAGTACTTC.